This T cell receptor (beta chain) was sequenced during a study of T cells in Graves' hyperthyroidism and ophthalmopathy. The study's findings and limits: Blood held most thyroid clonotypes expanded above 0.001 frequency.

Each person with ophthalmopathy scored at least 3 on the Clinical Activity Score, reached NOSPECS grade 4 or higher, and had been ill under 3 months. From 9 to 10 ml of fresh peripheral blood, PBMCs were isolated. This clonotype was recorded many times. Its specificity is not known. Germline V gene lookup returns CDR1 MNHEY and CDR2 SVGEGT. V lost 2 bases to trimming and J lost 4 bases, with 9 bases between them. The CDR3 length is 14 residues. TCR beta CDR3 region amplification was performed from RNA transcripts. First-round RT-PCR targeting the TCR CDR3 was performed with the HTBI primer set. One entry per CDR3 protein results from TCRdb running MiXCR on the multiplex PCR reads. The sample has about 600,000 distinct CDR3 sequences, about 15% seen once.

The specimen sequenced was blood. The TCR originated in a woman aged 45-59 years with Graves' ophthalmopathy. This rearrangement joins TRBV6-2 or TRBV6-3 to TRBJ2-1; the D is unclear. The CDR3 DNA reads TGTGCCAGCAGTTACAGGCGGCAGTACAATGAGCAGTTCTTC. This translates into CASSYRRQYNEQFF.